These 27 T cell receptor beta chains were all obtained from the same sample, sequenced in a study of blood T cell repertoires in COVID-19. TCRdb's copy holds only in-frame clones and misses some; the assay was immunoSEQ multiplex PCR. The sample holds 180,000 or so clones; approximately 88% are singletons and the top ten take 10% to 15%. The material sequenced was PBMCs or T cells enriched from blood (not recorded which). Receptors originate from a woman aged 60-75 years who had recovered from COVID-19.

The chain carries TRBV20-1 and TRBJ2-7, with 7 bases matching TRBD1. The CDR3 is 13 amino acids. Losses at the gene ends were 3 bases for V and 6 bases for J; bases not matched to a gene: 8. Germline CDR1 is DFQATT and CDR2 is SNEGSKA (reference sequence). This chain's CDR3 is CSASGDRAGEQYF. CDR3 in DNA: TGCAGTGCTAGTGGTGACAGGGCGGGCGAGCAGTACTTC.

This clone was counted once. This chain joins TRBV5-1 and TRBJ2-1; TRBD2 matches 8 bases. This CDR3 is 15 amino acids long. Looked up from germline, CDR1 is SGHRS and CDR2 is YFSETQ. Trimming removed 2 bases from V and 7 bases from J; junction bases left unmatched: 8. The CDR3 protein is CASSLVGGRLNEQFF. The DNA for the CDR3 is TGCGCCAGCAGCTTAGTCGGCGGGAGGTTGAATGAGCAGTTCTTC.

The V gene is TRBV19, the J gene TRBJ1-6, with a possible D match to TRBD1 (5 bases). This CDR3 is 15 amino acids long. The V and J ends lost 5 bases and 8 bases respectively, with 16 bases between them. Germline assignment: CDR1 LNHDA and CDR2 SQIVND (reference sequence). The CDR3 here is CASSLGGRGDSPLHF. In DNA form, the CDR3 reads TGTGCCAGTAGTCTCGGTGGTCGGGGGGATTCACCCCTCCACTTT.

V and J are TRBV9 and TRBJ2-5, with a possible D match to TRBD2 (5 bases). The V end was cut by 4 bases, the J end by 5 bases, with 21 bases between. The CDR3 sequence is 16 residues long. Germline V gene sequence: CDR1 SGDLS, CDR2 YYNGEE. The CDR3 sequence: CASSWRGWPDRETQYF. The CDR3 DNA sequence: TGTGCCAGCAGCTGGAGAGGGTGGCCGGATAGGGAGACCCAGTACTTC.

The chain has TRBV5-1 and TRBJ2-6; TRBD1 might be the D (5 bases). Trimming left V 5 bases short and J 0 bases short, with 6 bases between. This CDR3 spans 14 amino acids. Per the germline V gene, CDR1 is SGHRS and CDR2 is YFSETQ. CDR3 residues: CASSDSSGANVLTF. CDR3 nucleotides: TGCGCCAGCAGTGACAGCTCTGGGGCCAACGTCCTGACTTTC.

The genes are TRBV5-1 and TRBJ1-1, with TRBD1 matching 7 bases. Germline CDR1 and CDR2: SGHRS and YFSETQ. CDR3 length equals 15 residues. Trimming took 1 base from V and 1 from J; bases not matched to a gene: 4. The CDR3 region is CASSLWQGGNTEAFF. DNA of the CDR3: TGCGCCAGCAGCTTGTGGCAGGGGGGGAACACTGAAGCTTTCTTT.

The chain carries TRBV12-3 or TRBV12-4 and TRBJ2-1; D uncertain. The germline V and J ends were trimmed by 0 bases and 9 bases, with 9 bases remaining between them. CDR3 length: 13 amino acids. CDR3 amino acids: CASSLALPSEQFF. In nucleotides, the CDR3 is TGTGCCAGCAGTTTAGCGCTTCCGAGTGAGCAGTTCTTC.

The chain is built from TRBV2 and TRBJ2-6, with 7 bases fitting TRBD1. Germline assignment: CDR1 SNHLY and CDR2 FYNNEI. Trimming cost V 5 bases and J 2 bases; bases outside gene matches: 3. This CDR3 is built from 15 residues. The CDR3: CASSRDRAGANVLTF. DNA for the CDR3: TGTGCCAGCAGTAGAGACAGGGCTGGGGCCAACGTCCTGACTTTC. The variable domain in full, with the rest retrieved from reference TRBV2 and TRBJ2-6, is EPEVTQTPSHQVTQMGQEVILRCVPISNHLYFYWYRQILGQKVEFLVSFYNNEISEKSEIFDDQFSVERPDGSNFTLKIRSTKLEDSAMYFCASSRDRAGANVLTFGAGSRLTVL.

The rearrangement uses TRBV10-3 and TRBJ1-2; 7 bases match TRBD1. CDR3 length: 13 amino acids. V was clipped by 6 bases and J by 8 bases; unmatched bases: 9. In germline, CDR1 is ENHRY, CDR2 SYGVKD. CDR3 sequence: CAIRPDRESGYTF. For the CDR3, the DNA is TGTGCCATCAGACCCGACAGGGAGAGCGGCTACACCTTC.

The chain links TRBV7-8 to TRBJ2-7, with 7 bases that match TRBD1. Trimming removed 7 bases from V and 3 bases from J; junction bases left unmatched: 9. The length of the CDR3 is 14 residues. The germline V gene has CDR1 SGHVS and CDR2 FQNEAQ. The CDR3 region is CASTTGAPIYEQYF. The CDR3 DNA is TGTGCCAGCACAACAGGGGCCCCTATCTACGAGCAGTACTTC.

This clone was observed a few times. This rearrangement joins TRBV27 to TRBJ1-2; 7 nucleotides match TRBD1. The V segment lost 0 bases and the J segment 0 bases; nucleotides outside the gene matches: 7. The CDR3 totals 17 residues. CDR1 is MNHEY, CDR2 SMNVEV, per germline (reference sequence). This CDR3 is CASSLSISDRANYGYTF. The CDR3 bases are TGTGCCAGCAGTTTATCGATTTCTGACAGGGCTAACTATGGCTACACCTTC.

This clone was counted a single time. V is TRBV11-2 and J is TRBJ2-2; the D gene is possibly TRBD2 (6 bases). Trimming shortened V by 1 base and J by 1 base, and 16 bases separated the two germline ends. The CDR3 has 18 amino acids. CDR1 and CDR2 (germline): SGHAT, FQNNGV. The CDR3 here is CASSLGRRAGLNTGELFF. The CDR3 DNA follows: TGTGCCAGCAGCTTAGGAAGGAGGGCAGGGCTGAACACCGGGGAGCTGTTTTTT.

The rearrangement uses TRBV12-3 or TRBV12-4 and TRBJ1-2; perhaps TRBD1 as D (6 bases). This CDR3 spans 12 amino acids. V lost 5 bases and J 7 bases, leaving 11 bases between the germline ends. In DNA, the CDR3 is TGTGCCAGCAGTCCCGGGGGGCTTGGCTACACCTTC. This gives the protein CASSPGGLGYTF.

The V gene is TRBV9, the J gene TRBJ2-1; 10 positions agree with TRBD2. Germline loops: CDR1 SGDLS, CDR2 YYNGEE. V was pared by 7 bases and J by 8 bases, with 15 bases of the junction left unmatched. This CDR3 comprises 16 residues. CDR3: CASARRGSGGLDEQFF. In nucleotides, the CDR3 is TGTGCCAGCGCCAGACGTGGTAGCGGGGGGTTGGATGAGCAGTTCTTC.

This chain links TRBV5-1 with TRBJ2-5; the match to TRBD2 covers 14 bases. Trimming took 6 bases from V and 4 from J; bases not matched to a gene: 8. The CDR3 length is 16 residues. CDR1 and CDR2 from the germline V gene are SGHRS and YFSETQ. The CDR3, as DNA: TGCGCCAGCACGATGAGACTAGCGGGGGGGCCAGAGACCCAGTACTTC. Translation: CASTMRLAGGPETQYF.

The chain uses TRBV15 and TRBJ2-5; D gene unclear. V lost 0 bases to trimming and J lost 5 bases, with 7 bases between them. Germline-derived CDR1 and CDR2 are LNHNV and YYDKDF (reference sequence). The CDR3 extends over 13 amino acids. CDR3 protein: CATSRDLRETQYF. CDR3 nucleotides: TGTGCCACCAGCAGAGATCTCCGTGAGACCCAGTACTTC.

The chain joins TRBV12-5 to TRBJ1-3, with D perhaps TRBD1 (5 bases). Germline loops: CDR1 LGHNT, CDR2 FRNRAP. This CDR3 spans 13 amino acids. V was clipped by 0 bases and J by 8 bases, with 8 bases between them. The CDR3 sequence is CASGLVGRDTIYF. The CDR3 nucleotides are TGTGCTAGTGGTTTGGTAGGCAGGGACACCATATATTTT.

The chain combines TRBV18 with TRBJ1-1; maybe TRBD1 (6 bases). Germline loops: CDR1 KGHSH, CDR2 LQKENI. The CDR3 is 13 residues long. Trimming took 4 bases from V and 3 from J, leaving 9 bases between them. CDR3 in amino acids: CASSLQGYTEAFF. CDR3 nucleotide sequence: TGTGCCAGCTCACTACAGGGTTACACTGAAGCTTTCTTT.

In its sample, this clone was seen a few times. The genes are TRBV29-1 and TRBJ2-4; perhaps TRBD1 as D (5 bases). The V gene lost 7 bases and the J gene lost 10 bases, with 20 bases spanning the gap. Germline CDR1 is SQVTM and CDR2 is ANQGSEA. The CDR3 covers 13 residues. This CDR3 is CSGRTTPLGIQYF. The CDR3 bases are TGCAGCGGAAGGACAACCCCGCTAGGAATTCAGTACTTC. Together with reference TRBV29-1 and TRBJ2-4, the CDR3 gives the full variable domain: SAVISQKPSRDICQRGTSLTIQCQVDSQVTMMFWYRQQPGQSLTLIATANQGSEATYESGFVIDKFPISRPNLTFSTLTVSNMSPEDSSIYLCSGRTTPLGIQYFGAGTRLSVL.

This rearrangement joins TRBV5-1 to TRBJ2-7; TRBD1 aligns across 9 bases. CDR3 size: 14 residues. J lost 6 bases, V lost 4 bases, and 8 bases had no gene match. Germline assignment: CDR1 SGHRS and CDR2 YFSETQ. The CDR3 sequence: CASSPSTGGGEQYF. Here the CDR3 DNA reads TGCGCCAGCAGCCCATCTACAGGGGGCGGCGAGCAGTACTTC.

The chain combines TRBV11-1 with TRBJ2-6; no clear D gene. The CDR3 contains 13 residues. The V end lost 7 bases, the J end lost 3 bases, and 7 bases lay between the germline ends. Per the germline V gene, CDR1 is SGHAT and CDR2 is FQDESV (reference sequence). The CDR3 coding sequence is TGTGCCAGCACCGTCTTTGGGGCCAACGTCCTGACTTTC. This gives the protein CASTVFGANVLTF. The full variable domain, its missing parts supplied by reference TRBV11-1 and TRBJ2-6, is EAEVAQSPRYKITEKSQAVAFWCDPISGHATLYWYRQILGQGPELLVQFQDESVVDDSQLPKDRFSAERLKGVDSTLKIQPAELGDSAMYLCASTVFGANVLTFGAGSRLTVL.

About this clone: At one end, the junction sequence differs from germline, possibly due to a read error. V is TRBV3-1 (or the pseudogene TRBV3-2) and J is TRBJ2-2; TRBD1 matches 7 bases. Germline CDR1 is LGHDT and CDR2 is YNNKEL (reference sequence). The CDR3 has 15 amino acids. Here the CDR3 DNA reads TGTGCCAGCAGTCAAGGGGGCAAGAACACCGGGGAGCTGTTTTTT. Translated, it gives CASSQGGKNTGELFF.

V is TRBV4-1 and J is TRBJ2-3; D uncertain. The V end was cut by 1 base, the J end by 1 base, with 6 bases between. The CDR3 contains 14 residues. Per the germline V gene, CDR1 is MGHRA and CDR2 is YSYEKL. The CDR3 loop is CASSQGRGTDTQYF. The CDR3 bases are TGCGCCAGCAGCCAAGGCCGGGGCACAGATACGCAGTATTTT.

In regard to this clone: The same CDR3 is also encoded by other DNA sequences in this sample. This chain uses TRBV9 with TRBJ2-5; 8 bases line up with TRBD2. This CDR3 comprises 14 residues. Germline CDR1 SGDLS, CDR2 YYNGEE. The V and J ends lost 1 base and 5 bases, in that order; junction bases with no gene match: 4. The CDR3 region has the DNA TGTGCCAGCAGCGTAACGGGAGGGGGGGAGACCCAGTACTTC. Protein sequence: CASSVTGGGETQYF.

The chain carries TRBV4-1 and TRBJ1-1, with D perhaps matching TRBD1 (6 bases). V lost 0 bases and J 1 base, leaving 9 bases between the germline ends. The CDR3 runs to 15 residues. Germline CDR1 and CDR2: MGHRA and YSYEKL. CDR3 loop: CASSQDWGPNTEAFF. The CDR3 DNA is TGCGCCAGCAGCCAAGATTGGGGGCCGAACACTGAAGCTTTCTTT.

This chain joins TRBV6-4 and TRBJ2-5; maybe TRBD2 (5 bases). The V gene lost 6 bases and the J gene lost 5 bases, with 13 bases spanning the gap. In germline, CDR1 is MRHNA, CDR2 SNTAGT. The length of the CDR3 is 13 residues. This CDR3 reads CASSASRGETQYF. In nucleotides, the CDR3 is TGTGCCAGCAGCGCCAGTCGGGGTGAGACCCAGTACTTC.

The J gene is TRBJ2-1, the V gene TRBV4-1; TRBD2 aligns across 8 bases. The CDR3 is 15 residues long. The V gene end was trimmed by 4 bases and the J gene end by 12 bases; junction bases not matched to a gene: 14. Germline CDR1 reads MGHRA; CDR2 reads YSYEKL. The CDR3 coding sequence is TGCGCCAGCAGCCCTCCGGGACTAGAAGGGAATAGGCAGTTCTTC. Translated: CASSPPGLEGNRQFF.